These T cell receptor beta chains were read from a single sample in a study of CD8 T cells in Susac syndrome. MiXCR, applied by TCRdb to the immunoSEQ multiplex PCR reads, yields one record per CDR3 protein. Of over 130,000 distinct CDR3 sequences in the sample, roughly 96% are singletons; the top ten hold over 0.09%. Sequencing input: CD4+ T cells from PBMCs. All receptors derive from a human donor with multiple sclerosis. Each CDR3 is given with its conserved first and last residue. The order of the fields is CDR3 length, V gene, clone size, J gene, D gene, CDR3 DNA, CDR3 protein. A D gene is named only where the DNA matches it firmly. Not all rows give a size; the values are once, few, many and, for expanded clones, a class.

14	TRBV25-1	-	TRBJ2-1	TRBD1	TGTGCCAGCAGCCCGACAGGGCGAAGCAATGAGCAGTTCTTC	CASSPTGRSNEQFF
17	TRBV7-7	-	TRBJ2-6	TRBD1	TGTGCTAGCAGCTTAGGACAGGGTGACGCTGGGGCCAACGTCCTGACTTTC	CASSLGQGDAGANVLTF
16	TRBV24-1	-	TRBJ2-1	TRBD2	TGTGCCACCAGTGATTTAGCTAGCGGGCCTTACAATGAGCAGTTCTTC	CATSDLASGPYNEQFF
12	TRBV30	-	TRBJ1-3	-	TGTGCCTGGAGAGACACTGGAAACACCATATATTTT	CAWRDTGNTIYF
15	TRBV28	once	TRBJ2-3	-	TGTGCCAGCAGTTTAGGGGGCGCAAGCTCAGATACGCAGTATTTT	CASSLGGASSDTQYF
18	TRBV9	-	TRBJ2-3	-	TGTGCCAGCAGCACGCCTCGGTTTGGGAGTCCTAGCACAGATACGCAGTATTTT	CASSTPRFGSPSTDTQYF
15	TRBV20-1	-	TRBJ1-5	TRBD1	TGCAGTGCTACGCAGGGGGGGACTAGGAATCAGCCCCAGCATTTT	CSATQGGTRNQPQHF
13	TRBV4-3	-	TRBJ2-5	-	TGCGCCAGCAGCCAAGATGAGGGGGAGACCCAGTACTTC	CASSQDEGETQYF
13	TRBV12-3/TRBV12-4	-	TRBJ1-2	-	-	CASSSSSGYGYTF
14	TRBV29-1	-	TRBJ1-4	-	TGCAGCGTTGAGGATCAGGTGGTCCGTGAAAAACTGTTTTTT	CSVEDQVVREKLFF
13	TRBV3-1	-	TRBJ1-1	-	TGTGCCAGCAGCCGACCCTTAGGGACTGAAGCTTTCTTT	CASSRPLGTEAFF
16	TRBV13	once	TRBJ2-7	-	TGTGCCAGCAGCTTTGGACCTGGAGGCAGGGGGGGCGAGCAGTACTTC	CASSFGPGGRGGEQYF
13	TRBV12-3/TRBV12-4	-	TRBJ2-2	-	TGTGCCAGCAGTCGACAGTTCACCGGGGAGCTGTTTTTT	CASSRQFTGELFF
14	TRBV6-6	-	TRBJ2-3	TRBD2	TGTGCCAGCATTTCTCGGGGGGGCCAGGATACGCAGTATTTT	CASISRGGQDTQYF
13	TRBV12-3/TRBV12-4	-	TRBJ2-3	-	TGTGCCAGCAGTTTACTAGGGGCAGATACGCAGTATTTT	CASSLLGADTQYF
12	TRBV3-1	-	TRBJ2-1	-	TGTGCCAGCAGCCAAGCTACGGGGGAGCAGTTCTTC	CASSQATGEQFF
15	TRBV29-1	-	TRBJ2-3	-	TGCAGCATGGGGGTTAGCGTCACTAGCACAGATACGCAGTATTTT	CSMGVSVTSTDTQYF
14	TRBV27	-	TRBJ2-7	-	TGTGCCAGCAGTTTATCTGGGGGCAGGTACCAGCAGTACTTC	CASSLSGGRYQQYF
16	TRBV20-1	-	TRBJ2-1	TRBD2	TGCAGTGCTAGACCCCCGGGTAGCGGGATCCAGAATGAGCAGTTCTTC	CSARPPGSGIQNEQFF
16	TRBV7-2	-	TRBJ2-3	TRBD2	TGTGCCAGCAGCTTAGGTAGCGGGTTACCCACAGATACGCAGTATTTT	CASSLGSGLPTDTQYF
12	TRBV3-1	-	TRBJ1-2	-	TGTGCCAGCAGCACAGGACCAAACGGCTACACCTTC	CASSTGPNGYTF
13	TRBV30	once	TRBJ1-6	-	TGTGCCTGGAGTGTATTTGGGAATTCACCCCTCCACTTT	CAWSVFGNSPLHF
15	TRBV20-1	-	TRBJ2-2	-	TGCAGTGCTAGAGAGCCGGGGGCAGGCACCGGGGAGCTGTTTTTT	CSAREPGAGTGELFF
17	TRBV29-1	-	TRBJ2-3	TRBD2	TGCGCATCGAGGCGAATTAGCGGGGGGCAATTCACAGATACGCAGTATTTT	CASRRISGGQFTDTQYF